The present TCR beta chain was sequenced within a study of response to subunit inactivated influenza vaccine (dated by TCRdb to about 2018). As for the study more broadly: The study used deep quantitative T cell receptor repertoire profiling to track responses to a trivalent subunit inactivated influenza vaccine. Overall study results and their limits: It was suggested by the authors that each seasonal influenza vaccination may recruit only a limited number of new T cells.

On this clonotype: Its antigen target is currently unknown. No qualities accompany the bases; no much larger clone lies one base away.

The CDR3 measures 15 amino acids from cysteine to phenylalanine. Of the read, only the CDR3 DNA is kept; its 45 bases are in frame from base 1. V and J are trimmed by 5 bases and 0 bases, and the gene matches miss 6 bases of the junction. CDR1 and CDR2 (SGHRS, YFSETQ) derive from the germline V gene. Library preparation used RT-PCR. The instrument was an Illumina HiSeq 2500. In-frame beta chains were kept once TCRdb had trimmed the public reads at Q25 with fastp and called clones with MiXCR. Entries that share a CDR3 protein sequence are merged under the most common genes and DNA. Within this sample are roughly 500,000 distinct CDR3 sequences, with about 17% of them counted one time only. The top ten hold approximately 3% of the sample.

The input for sequencing was CD4+ T cells sorted from PBMCs, taken around 2 years after vaccination. The clonotype comes from a man aged 50 to 75 who received an inactivated influenza vaccine. Donor details come from another sample of the same person, matched by shared clones. The sequence is built from TRBV5-1 and TRBJ2-3, with 7 central nucleotides matching TRBD1. CDR3 reads: CASREGQDSTDTQYF. The DNA sequence reads TGCGCCAGCAGGGAAGGACAGGATAGCACAGATACGCAGTATTTT. Extended through the reference TRBV5-1 and TRBJ2-3 proteins, this CDR3 yields the full variable domain: KAGVTQTPRYLIKTRGQQVTLSCSPISGHRSVSWYQQTPGQGLQFLFEYFSETQRNKGNFPGRFSGRQFSNSRSEMNVSTLELGDSALYLCASREGQDSTDTQYFGPGTRLTVL.